Presented here are 26 T cell receptor beta chains from one specimen sequenced in a study of cytomegalovirus exposure and HLA in healthy donors. Primers for the PCR totalled 60 Vbeta and 13 Jbeta. The assay was immunoSEQ multiplex PCR, and TCRdb's table has in-frame clones only and misses some. The repertoire holds about 190,000 clones, 70% to 75% seen once, with about 5% in the top ten. Sample: PBMCs. The receptors were sampled from a man aged 30-40 years in good health and CMV-seropositive.

This clone has just one count. This sequence joins TRBV28 and TRBJ1-2, with 7 bases matching TRBD1. Germline-derived CDR1 and CDR2 are MDHEN and SYDVKM. This CDR3 region has 14 residues. After removal of 6 bases from V and 1 base from J, the junction contained 5 bases not matched to a gene. The CDR3 reads CASSGTAFNYGYTF. The CDR3 bases are TGTGCCAGCAGCGGGACAGCCTTTAACTATGGCTACACCTTC.

The CDR3 DNA follows: TGTGCCAGAAGCGGGCGACAGGGGGCCTGTTATGGCTACACCTTC. Its protein product is CARSGRQGACYGYTF. The chain combines TRBV7-5 with TRBJ1-2; TRBD1 was called by the table and not checked on the DNA. TRBV7-5 is marked as a pseudogene. This CDR3 spans 15 amino acids.

The gene calls are TRBV30 and TRBJ2-7, with TRBD1 matching 9 bases. V shed 8 bases, J shed 13 bases, and the junction held 9 bases outside the gene matches. The CDR3 extends over 10 amino acids. From germline, CDR1 is GTSNPN and CDR2 SVGIG (reference sequence). This CDR3 reads CARGTGKVYF. In nucleotides, the CDR3 is TGTGCCCGGGGGACAGGGAAAGTTTACTTC.

To note about this clone: At one boundary the junction diverges from the germline segment, which might be a read error. V gene TRBV5-1 combines with J gene TRBJ2-5; 10 bases fit TRBD2. Per the germline V gene, CDR1 is SGHRS and CDR2 is YFSETQ. The CDR3 is 16 residues long. The CDR3: CASSYLGLAGVETLYF. CDR3 sequence (DNA): TGCGCCAGCAGCTATTTGGGGCTAGCGGGAGTGGAGACCCTGTACTTC.

The V and J genes are TRBV6-5 and TRBJ2-1, with D perhaps matching TRBD2 (5 bases). Looked up from germline, CDR1 is MNHEY and CDR2 is SVGAGI. The CDR3 is 15 amino acids. Deletions cut 6 bases from V and 5 bases from J, with 17 bases between. The CDR3 sequence is CASSLRDGKHNEQFF. The CDR3 DNA is TGTGCCAGCAGCCTTCGTGACGGGAAGCACAATGAGCAGTTCTTC.

The rearrangement links TRBV4-3 to TRBJ2-1, with 10 bases lining up with TRBD2. The CDR3 spans 15 residues. The V and J ends lost 4 bases and 2 bases, in that order; junction bases with no gene match: 2. From germline, CDR1 is LGHNA and CDR2 YSLEER. CDR3 coding DNA: TGCGCCAGCAGCCCTAGCGGGGGACCCTACAATGAGCAGTTCTTC. Amino acid sequence: CASSPSGGPYNEQFF.

This clone was seen just once. The chain links TRBV12-5 to TRBJ2-1, with 13 nucleotides matching TRBD2. Trimming cost V 1 base and J 4 bases; bases outside gene matches: 4. CDR3 length: 17 residues. The germline V gene encodes CDR1 LGHNT and CDR2 FRNRAP. The DNA for the CDR3 is TGTGCTAGTGGTTTGGGACTAGCGGGGGGCCGTTACAATGAGCAGTTCTTC. As protein: CASGLGLAGGRYNEQFF.

The chain has TRBV7-8 and TRBJ2-7, with a weak D call TRBD2 (5 bases). The CDR3 contains 17 residues. Deletions cut 2 bases from V and 5 bases from J, with 22 bases between. Germline CDR1 SGHVS, CDR2 FQNEAQ. CDR3 coding DNA: TGTGCCAGCAGCTTATACATTGCGTGGGAGATTGGGAACGAGCAGTACTTC. Amino acid sequence: CASSLYIAWEIGNEQYF.

The rearrangement uses TRBV25-1 and TRBJ2-7, with TRBD1 matching over 9 bases. Germline V gives CDR1 MGHDK, CDR2 SYGVNS. Trimming took 4 bases from V and 2 from J; bases not matched to a gene: 9. The CDR3 spans 16 residues. CDR3 amino acids: CASSVYRGLRAYEQYF. The CDR3 region has the DNA TGTGCCAGCAGTGTATACAGGGGGCTAAGGGCCTACGAGCAGTACTTC.

The rearrangement links TRBV5-1 to TRBJ2-3; 7 bases are a match to TRBD2. The CDR3 runs 17 residues. CDR1 SGHRS and CDR2 YFSETQ come from the germline V gene. Germline trimming cut 5 bases from V and 2 bases from J; bases unmatched to any gene: 14. This CDR3 is CASRARQTQRDTDTQYF. DNA for the CDR3: TGCGCCAGCAGGGCCCGACAGACCCAGCGGGACACAGATACGCAGTATTTT. Filled out from reference TRBV5-1 and TRBJ2-3, the complete variable domain reads KAGVTQTPRYLIKTRGQQVTLSCSPISGHRSVSWYQQTPGQGLQFLFEYFSETQRNKGNFPGRFSGRQFSNSRSEMNVSTLELGDSALYLCASRARQTQRDTDTQYFGPGTRLTVL.

DNA for the CDR3: TGTGCCAGCAGACGTCACGGGGGGGGATTCGGCACTGAAGCTTTCTTT. It yields the protein CASRRHGGGFGTEAFF. The genes are TRBV7-9 and TRBJ1-1, with a possible D match to TRBD1 (5 bases). Germline V gene lookup returns CDR1 SEHNR and CDR2 FQNEAQ (reference sequence). With 6 bases removed from V and 4 bases from J, the gap between germline ends came to 21 bases. The CDR3 loop spans 16 amino acids.

This rearrangement joins TRBV6-5 to TRBJ1-1, with a weak D call TRBD1 (5 bases). The CDR3 sequence is 12 residues long. CDR1 is MNHEY and CDR2 is SVGAGI in the germline V gene. V was cut by 7 bases and J by 6 bases, with 12 bases left in between. CDR3 bases: TGTGCCAGCACCTCCCCGGGGGCTGAAGCTTTCTTT. Its protein is CASTSPGAEAFF.

This clone has only a few counts. The J gene is TRBJ1-2, the V gene TRBV5-1; 9 nucleotides line up with TRBD1. This CDR3 region has 19 residues. Trimming at V came to 0 bases and at J to 2 bases, leaving 14 bases not matched to a gene. Germline values: CDR1 SGHRS, CDR2 YFSETQ. In DNA, the CDR3 is TGCGCCAGCAGCTTGGCCGCGGGAACAGGGGGCGCGGGGAACTATGGCTACACCTTC. It is translated as CASSLAAGTGGAGNYGYTF.

This rearrangement joins TRBV7-8 to TRBJ1-4; 9 bases agree with TRBD1. From germline, CDR1 is SGHVS and CDR2 FQNEAQ. V trimming: 6 bases; J trimming: 10 bases; junction bases outside the gene matches: 9. This CDR3 has 14 amino acids. The CDR3 region is CASSPQGARRKLFF. For the CDR3, the DNA is TGTGCCAGCAGTCCACAGGGGGCCCGGCGAAAACTGTTTTTT.

The V gene is TRBV9, the J gene TRBJ2-1; 7 bases match TRBD2. CDR3 length: 16 amino acids. V was pared by 2 bases and J by 7 bases, with 12 bases of the junction left unmatched. The V gene's germline CDR1 is SGDLS and CDR2 YYNGEE. The CDR3 bases are TGTGCCAGCAGCGTTCGGGGGAGGGCCGAGGGGAATGAGCAGTTCTTC. Translating it yields CASSVRGRAEGNEQFF.

The rearrangement uses TRBV19 and TRBJ2-7; D is undetermined. The CDR3 runs to 14 residues. With 9 bases removed from V and 4 bases from J, the gap between germline ends came to 19 bases. CDR1 and CDR2 (germline): LNHDA, SQIVND (reference sequence). The CDR3 DNA reads TGTGCCAGCCAGACCCCGGGTCCCTCGTACGAGCAGTACTTC. It encodes CASQTPGPSYEQYF.

The chain carries TRBV7-2 and TRBJ2-7, with TRBD2 as a possible D gene (5 bases). The CDR3 has 14 amino acids. The V end lost 5 bases, the J end lost 3 bases, and 14 bases lay between the germline ends. Germline-derived CDR1 and CDR2 are SGHTA and FQGNSA. The CDR3 protein is CASSRTRGIYEQYF. CDR3 bases: TGTGCCAGCAGCCGCACCCGGGGTATCTACGAGCAGTACTTC. The full variable domain, completed using reference TRBV7-2 and TRBJ2-7, is GAGVSQSPSNKVTEKGKDVELRCDPISGHTALYWYRQSLGQGLEFLIYFQGNSAPDKSGLPSDRFSAERTGGSVSTLTIQRTQQEDSAVYLCASSRTRGIYEQYFGPGTRLTVT.

The V and J genes are TRBV30 and TRBJ2-3; D is perhaps TRBD1 (6 bases). Germline V gene lookup returns CDR1 GTSNPN and CDR2 SVGIG (reference sequence). Trimming removed 5 bases at V and 0 bases at J, with 6 bases between. This CDR3 is 12 amino acids long. As DNA, the CDR3 is TGTGCCTGGGGACAGAGCACAGATACGCAGTATTTT. Encoded protein: CAWGQSTDTQYF.

This chain uses TRBV5-1 with TRBJ2-7, with TRBD1 identical over 8 bases. V lost 4 bases, J lost 5 bases, and 11 bases stayed unmatched. Germline loops: CDR1 SGHRS, CDR2 YFSETQ. The length of the CDR3 is 15 residues. The DNA of the CDR3 is TGCGCCAGCAGCCCAGGAAGGACAGGGAACGACGAGCAGTACTTC. It specifies CASSPGRTGNDEQYF. Variable domain in full (rest from reference TRBV5-1 and TRBJ2-7): KAGVTQTPRYLIKTRGQQVTLSCSPISGHRSVSWYQQTPGQGLQFLFEYFSETQRNKGNFPGRFSGRQFSNSRSEMNVSTLELGDSALYLCASSPGRTGNDEQYFGPGTRLTVT.

For the CDR3, the DNA is TGTGCCAGCAGCTTAATACTAGCGGGGGGCCCCGGGGGAGAGACCCAGTACTTC. Protein: CASSLILAGGPGGETQYF. V is TRBV7-8 and J is TRBJ2-5, with TRBD2 identical over 12 bases. Germline V gives CDR1 SGHVS, CDR2 FQNEAQ. The CDR3 covers 18 residues. The ends lost 2 bases at V and 4 bases at J; junction bases unmatched: 11.

This clone was found a few times. The chain uses TRBV2 and TRBJ2-2, with D perhaps matching TRBD2 (5 bases). Per germline, CDR1 SNHLY and CDR2 FYNNEI. The CDR3 length is 14 residues. The ends were cut back, 6 bases at V and 1 base at J, with 9 bases in the middle. CDR3 in amino acids: CASRRAENTGELFF. The CDR3, as DNA: TGTGCCAGCAGGCGGGCGGAGAACACCGGGGAGCTGTTTTTT. The entire variable domain, with the rest obtained from reference TRBV2 and TRBJ2-2, is as follows: EPEVTQTPSHQVTQMGQEVILRCVPISNHLYFYWYRQILGQKVEFLVSFYNNEISEKSEIFDDQFSVERPDGSNFTLKIRSTKLEDSAMYFCASRRAENTGELFFGEGSRLTVL.

V usage is TRBV7-9 and J usage is TRBJ2-4; a weak D match, TRBD2 (6 bases). The ends were cut back, 5 bases at V and 2 bases at J, with 10 bases in the middle. The germline V gene has CDR1 SEHNR and CDR2 FQNEAQ (reference sequence). The CDR3 is made up of 14 amino acids. CDR3 DNA: TGTGCCAGCAGCACCGGAGGGTCCAAAAACATTCAGTACTTC. It encodes CASSTGGSKNIQYF.

With regard to this clone: One end of the junction does not line up with germline, which may come from a read error. Other DNA sequences from this sample encode an identical CDR3 as well. The chain uses TRBV4-3 and TRBJ2-3, with 9 nucleotides matching TRBD2. Germline V gene data show CDR1 as LGHNA and CDR2 as YSLEER. This CDR3 contains 15 residues. The CDR3 coding sequence is TGCGCCAGCAGCTCGGGACTAGCAGTCACAGATACACAGTATTTT. Translated: CASSSGLAVTDTQYF.

This clone was seen a few times. The V and J genes are TRBV5-6 and TRBJ1-2; TRBD1 matches 7 bases. The CDR3 runs to 15 residues. The J segment lost 8 bases and the V segment lost 3 bases, leaving 13 bases of the junction unmatched. CDR1 SGHDT and CDR2 YYEEEE come from the germline V gene. The CDR3 DNA follows: TGTGCCAGCAGCTGGGACAGTCTCCCTTGGGGGGGCTACACCTTC. Its protein is CASSWDSLPWGGYTF.

For this clone: One end of the junction varies from germline; a read error may be responsible. The V gene is TRBV5-4, the J gene TRBJ2-3, with D unresolved. The germline CDR1 and CDR2 sequences are SGHNT and YYREEE (reference sequence). The CDR3 is 14 residues long. The CDR3 reads CASSLDSPTDTRYF. In DNA, the CDR3 is TGTGCCAGCAGCTTGGACAGCCCCACAGATACGCGGTATTTT.

The V gene is TRBV5-4, the J gene TRBJ1-6; no reliable D call. This CDR3 contains 15 residues. V was trimmed by 2 bases and J by 0 bases, leaving 6 bases between them. Germline loops: CDR1 SGHNT, CDR2 YYREEE (reference sequence). The CDR3 here is CASSFGSSYNSPLHF. Here the CDR3 DNA reads TGTGCCAGCAGCTTTGGCAGCTCCTATAATTCACCCCTCCACTTT. Full variable domain (rest looked up from reference TRBV5-4 and TRBJ1-6): ETGVTQSPTHLIKTRGQQVTLRCSSQSGHNTVSWYQQALGQGPQFIFQYYREEENGRGNFPPRFSGLQFPNYSSELNVNALELDDSALYLCASSFGSSYNSPLHFGNGTRLTVT.